Listed below are T cell receptor beta chains from one sample, sequenced in a study of blood T cell repertoires in COVID-19. Only in-frame clones appear in the TCRdb table, and some are missing; sequencing was by immunoSEQ multiplex PCR. The table records 250,000 to 300,000 clones, about four fifths of them present only once. The sample comprised PBMCs or T cells enriched from blood (not recorded which). The source is a man aged 40-49 years who had been exposed to COVID-19. Both conserved end residues are part of each CDR3. D genes are given only for firm matches. Some rows have no size entry. The others give once, few or many, or a class for an expanded clone.

V gene	clone size	D gene	J gene	CDR3 protein	CDR3 DNA
TRBV11-2	-	-	TRBJ2-3	CASSALWSLRDTQYF	TGTGCCAGCAGCGCCTTATGGTCGCTGAGAGATACGCAGTATTTT
TRBV27	-	TRBD1	TRBJ1-2	CASRPPGQGTRGYTF	TGTGCCAGCAGACCCCCGGGACAGGGAACTCGAGGCTACACCTTC
TRBV6-1	-	-	TRBJ2-7	CASSEMSSQQYF	TGTGCCAGCAGTGAAATGAGTTCTCAGCAGTACTTC
TRBV19	few	-	TRBJ2-1	CASRRRVTVGEQFF	TGTGCCAGCAGAAGGCGGGTGACGGTGGGGGAGCAGTTCTTC
TRBV28	-	-	TRBJ1-2	CASSFSGRGRDTF	TGTGCCAGCAGTTTTAGTGGGCGGGGCCGGGACACCTTC
TRBV7-6	few	-	TRBJ1-5	CASSLAEGRDQPQHF	TGTGCCAGCAGCTTAGCGGAGGGTAGGGATCAGCCCCAGCATTTT
TRBV19	-	TRBD2	TRBJ2-1	CASSSEREINEQFF	TGTGCCAGTAGTTCGGAGCGGGAGATTAATGAGCAGTTCTTC
TRBV7-6	once	-	TRBJ2-7	CASSGRGEQYF	TGTGCCAGCAGTGGTCGGGGCGAGCAGTACTTC
TRBV10-2	-	TRBD1	TRBJ1-2	CASRDRDPDGYTF	TGCGCCAGCAGAGACAGGGATCCTGATGGCTACACCTTC
TRBV29-1	-	-	TRBJ1-5	CSVEFSVNQPQHF	TGCAGCGTTGAATTCTCAGTTAATCAGCCCCAGCATTTT
TRBV5-1	few	-	TRBJ2-6	CASSLGSGANVLTF	TGCGCCAGCAGCTTGGGTTCAGGGGCCAACGTCCTGACTTTC
TRBV18	-	-	TRBJ1-3	CASSPAFTGNTIYF	TGTGCCAGCTCACCAGCGTTTACTGGAAACACCATATATTTT
TRBV11-3	-	TRBD2	TRBJ2-1	CASLSGRAFDEQFF	TGTGCCAGCCTTAGCGGGAGGGCATTCGATGAGCAGTTCTTC
TRBV2	-	TRBD1	TRBJ2-2	CASHSGQGGTGELFF	TGTGCCAGCCATTCAGGACAGGGGGGTACCGGGGAGCTGTTTTTT
TRBV19	-	TRBD1	TRBJ1-4	CASSTRDRGLPGEKLFF	TGTGCCAGTAGCACCAGGGACAGGGGGCTACCCGGTGAAAAACTGTTTTTT
TRBV18	-	TRBD2	TRBJ2-1	CASSPGTSDYNEQFF	TGTGCCAGCTCACCGGGGACTAGCGACTACAATGAGCAGTTCTTC
TRBV3-1/TRBV3-2	-	TRBD1	TRBJ1-1	CASSRPGDRRGTEAFF	TGTGCCAGCAGTCGACCCGGGGACAGGAGGGGCACTGAAGCTTTCTTT
TRBV27	-	-	TRBJ1-1	CASSLTNRANTEAFF	TGTGCCAGCAGTTTAACCAACAGGGCTAACACTGAAGCTTTCTTT
TRBV5-1	-	-	TRBJ1-2	CASSLVSGANYGYTF	TGCGCCAGCAGCTTGGTGTCAGGGGCCAACTATGGCTACACCTTC
TRBV7-6	-	-	TRBJ1-4	CASSWGVGEKLFF	TGTGCCAGCAGCTGGGGGGTCGGTGAAAAACTGTTTTTT